The T cell receptor beta chain described here comes from a study of blood T cell repertoires in COVID-19. The wider study: In each case, the material was cDNA or gDNA derived from T cells, B-cell-depleted T cells, or PBMCs.

Authors' methods: Quantification of nucleated cells was approximated via reference gene primer amplification. Method: immunoSEQ multiplex PCR; TCRdb's copy keeps in-frame clones and lacks some. V and J calls and clone size are as listed in that table; D and trimming were resolved from the DNA. The table lists about 55,000 clones, around 79% of them singletons, with over 11% in the top ten. Germline loops: CDR1 LGHNT, CDR2 FRNRAP. The CDR3 length is 16 residues. The trim removed 9 bases at V and 1 base at J, leaving 10 bases unmatched. This sequence joins TRBV12-5 and TRBJ2-3; 10 bases agree with TRBD1. The sample comprised peripheral blood. The sequence came from a woman between 65 and 79 years old with acute or convalescent COVID-19. CDR3 in amino acids: CASEAAGTGGTDTQYF. In DNA form, the CDR3 reads TGTGCTAGCGAAGCCGCCGGGACAGGGGGCACAGATACGCAGTATTTT.